A selection of T cell receptor beta chains follows, all from one sample in a study of T-cell memory formation after mild COVID-19. TCRdb re-called the 5' RACE reads with MiXCR, one entry per CDR3 protein. The top ten hold about 21% of the sample, which has fewer than 350,000 distinct CDR3 sequences, approximately 18% seen once. The sequencing input was PBMCs or a T cell subset sorted from them (not recorded which). These TCRs come from a man aged 18 to 29 who had mild COVID-19 (a few samples of this study predate the infection). Cell type and time point are not known. CDR3s include the opening cysteine and the closing phenylalanine or tryptophan. The D gene is left open where the match is weak. Not every row has a clone size; where given, it reads once, few, many or a size class.

D gene,V gene,clone size,J gene,CDR3 length,CDR3 DNA,CDR3 protein
-,TRBV7-2,many,TRBJ2-1,13,TGTGCCAGCAGCATGGGTGCGGGCAGTGAGCAGTTCTTC,CASSMGAGSEQFF
-,TRBV5-1,-,TRBJ1-1,16,TGCGCCAGCAGCTTGGGGGACATGGTGGGTTGGACTGAAGCTTTCTTT,CASSLGDMVGWTEAFF
-,TRBV12-3/TRBV12-4,-,TRBJ1-5,14,TGTGCCAGCAGCCAGACAAGGGGGTATCAGCCCCAGCATTTT,CASSQTRGYQPQHF
-,TRBV3-1,few,TRBJ1-2,13,TGTGCCAGCAGCCAAGAAAGCTACTATGGCTACACCTTC,CASSQESYYGYTF
-,TRBV12-3/TRBV12-4,few,TRBJ1-1,14,TGTGCCAGCAGTTACCGGGTTGGGGGAACTGAAGCTTTCTTT,CASSYRVGGTEAFF
TRBD1,TRBV12-3/TRBV12-4,-,TRBJ1-1,16,TGTGCCAGCAGTGCCGGACAGGGCGTAGGTCCAACTGAAGCTTTCTTT,CASSAGQGVGPTEAFF
-,TRBV7-9,-,TRBJ1-5,15,TGTGCCAGCAGCTACGGGTCTAACAGCAATCAGCCCCAGCATTTT,CASSYGSNSNQPQHF
-,TRBV10-3,-,TRBJ2-5,14,TGTGCCATCAGCAGGGCGACCCTACAAGAGACCCAGTACTTC,CAISRATLQETQYF
-,TRBV6-6,few,TRBJ1-1,15,TGTGCCAGCAGTCATGCTCAGCGGAAGAACACTGAAGCTTTCTTT,CASSHAQRKNTEAFF
TRBD2,TRBV9,-,TRBJ2-3,16,TGTGCCAGCAGCGTAGCTGGACTAGCGGGGGCAGATACGCAGTATTTT,CASSVAGLAGADTQYF
TRBD2,TRBV3-1,-,TRBJ2-3,16,TGTGCCAGCAGCCCTACCATAGCGGGGAGGTCAGATACGCAGTATTTT,CASSPTIAGRSDTQYF
TRBD1,TRBV10-3,few,TRBJ1-6,16,TGTGCCATCAGCCGGGACAGAGGGGATTTAAATTCACCCCTCCACTTT,CAISRDRGDLNSPLHF
-,TRBV9,-,TRBJ2-3,14,TGTGCCAGCAGCGTAGGGCTAGGACCAGATACGCAGTATTTT,CASSVGLGPDTQYF
-,TRBV7-9,few,TRBJ2-3,14,TGTGCCAGCAGCCTCCAGACAAGCCTCTATACGCAGTATTTT,CASSLQTSLYTQYF
-,TRBV7-9,-,TRBJ2-5,13,TGTGCCAGCAGCTTTGAGACTGCAGAGACCCAGTACTTC,CASSFETAETQYF
TRBD1,TRBV7-2,-,TRBJ2-1,16,TGTGCCAGCGCCGCTCGGACAGGGGGCTACTACAATGAGCAGTTCTTC,CASAARTGGYYNEQFF